These T cell receptor beta chains were read from a single sample in a study of CD8+CD57+ T cells in acquired aplastic anemia. TCRdb processed the reads anew with MiXCR; each CDR3 protein has one entry. This sample carries around 200,000 distinct CDR3 sequences, roughly three fifths of them seen once, and the ten largest clones take about 42%. Material for sequencing was sorted CD4+, CD8+, or CD8+CD57+ T cells (not recorded which) from PBMCs. The source is a human donor with aplastic anemia. Each CDR3 is given with its conserved first and last residue. D genes are given only for firm matches. Where a row states a size, it is once, few, many or the class of an expanded clone; other rows omit it.

v_gene	abundance	j_gene	d_gene	CDR3nt	CDR3aa
TRBV7-3	-	TRBJ2-3	TRBD2	TGTGCCAGCAGCTTAAGGCGGGAGGACACAGATACGCAGTATTTT	CASSLRREDTDTQYF
TRBV7-9	-	TRBJ1-2	-	TGTGCCAGCAGCTTATTGGGAGGGGATAACTATGGCTACACCTTC	CASSLLGGDNYGYTF
TRBV5-1	once	TRBJ2-1	TRBD2	TGCGCCAGCCCTAAGCGGGAGTTTAGGAATGAGCAGTTCTTC	CASPKREFRNEQFF
TRBV20-1	-	TRBJ2-7	-	TGCAGTGCTAGAGATATCGGGTACGAGCAGTACTTC	CSARDIGYEQYF
TRBV2	-	TRBJ2-7	-	TGTGCCGTCAGGGGGGAAGCCTACGAGCAGTACTTC	CAVRGEAYEQYF
TRBV3-1	-	TRBJ2-3	TRBD2	TGTGCCAGCAGCCCAAGGACTAGCGCTGCAGATACGCAGTATTTT	CASSPRTSAADTQYF
TRBV9	many	TRBJ2-1	-	TGTGCCAGCAGCGTAGACGGGCACAATGAGCAGTTCTTC	CASSVDGHNEQFF
TRBV7-8	-	TRBJ2-4	-	TGTGCCAGCAGCTTGGAACCCAACCGGGACATTCAGTACTTC	CASSLEPNRDIQYF
TRBV6-1	many	TRBJ1-1	-	TGTGCCAGCAGTGAAGTCAGGGAAAGGGTTGAAACTGAAGCTTTCTTT	CASSEVRERVETEAFF
TRBV5-1	few	TRBJ2-3	-	TGTGCCAGCAGTGTGCAGGGGTCTAGCACAGATACGCAGTATTTT	CASSVQGSSTDTQYF
TRBV7-6	few	TRBJ1-2	TRBD1	TGTGCCAGCAGCTTCGGGACAGGGGGGGACTATGGCTACACCTTC	CASSFGTGGDYGYTF
TRBV20-1	few	TRBJ2-7	-	TGCAGTGCTCCTCACAGGGGGGGGTACGAGCAGTACTTC	CSAPHRGGYEQYF
TRBV19	many	TRBJ2-4	-	TGTGCCAGTAGTATGGGGGGCAGGGCGGCCAAAAACATTCAGTACTTC	CASSMGGRAAKNIQYF
TRBV29-1	-	TRBJ2-1	-	TGCAGCGTTGCCCTGGTGCAGACATACAATGAGCAGTTCTTC	CSVALVQTYNEQFF